This T cell receptor (beta chain) was sequenced in a study of T cell repertoires in cytomegalovirus infection. Study details: Indicated by public TCR beta signatures were CMV infection and matching HLA type.

The study, taken as a whole, reports: Carriers of CMV and the relevant HLA type were discriminated by public TCR beta frequency. HLA-C-restricted CMV clonotypes gave the most frequent clonotype in two of eight donors.

The sample holds many counts of this clonotype. The antigen is unknown. Germline V gene lookup returns CDR1 LNHDA and CDR2 SQIVND (reference sequence). Trimming took off 1 base at V and 0 bases at J, with 10 bases between the two ends. CDR3 length: 16 residues. Each CDR3 protein gets one entry after TCRdb re-called the reads with MiXCR. The sample lists roughly 800,000 distinct CDR3 sequences, about 28% occurring once. This clonotype was sampled from a human donor in good health (CMV status not recorded). Some clones in this sample may be carry-over from other donors' samples. V gene TRBV19 combines with J gene TRBJ2-4; maybe TRBD1 (5 bases). The sample consisted of cultured CD8+ T cells from PBMCs, taken from culture after CMV antigen stimulation. CDR3 sequence: CASSIVGQVAKNIQYF. The DNA of the CDR3 is TGTGCCAGTAGTATAGTTGGACAAGTAGCCAAAAACATTCAGTACTTC.